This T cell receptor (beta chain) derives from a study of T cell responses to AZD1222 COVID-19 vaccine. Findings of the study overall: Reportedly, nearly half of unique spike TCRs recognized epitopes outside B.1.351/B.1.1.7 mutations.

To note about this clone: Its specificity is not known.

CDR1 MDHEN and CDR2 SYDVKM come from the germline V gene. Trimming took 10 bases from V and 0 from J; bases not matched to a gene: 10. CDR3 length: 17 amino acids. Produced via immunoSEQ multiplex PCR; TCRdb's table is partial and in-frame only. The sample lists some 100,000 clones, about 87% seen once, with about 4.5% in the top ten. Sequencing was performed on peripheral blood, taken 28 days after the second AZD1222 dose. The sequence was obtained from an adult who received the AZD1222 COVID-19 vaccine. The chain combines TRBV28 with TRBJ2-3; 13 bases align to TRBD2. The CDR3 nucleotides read TGTGCCACCCGGCAGGGACTAGCGGGGCCCAGCACAGATACGCAGTATTTT. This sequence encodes CATRQGLAGPSTDTQYF. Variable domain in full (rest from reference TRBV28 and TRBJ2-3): DVKVTQSSRYLVKRTGEKVFLECVQDMDHENMFWYRQDPGLGLRLIYFSYDVKMKEKGDIPEGYSVSREKKERFSLILESASTNQTSMYLCATRQGLAGPSTDTQYFGPGTRLTVL.